A few counts support the clone carrying this TCR beta chain. This entry belongs to a study of T cells in Graves' hyperthyroidism and ophthalmopathy. Germline assignment: CDR1 SGHTA and CDR2 FQGNSA. There are 17 residues in the CDR3. With 5 bases clipped from V and 1 base from J, the junction kept 10 bases outside the gene matches. Researchers took RNA transcripts and amplified the TCR beta CDR3 regions from them. Carried out on the TCR CDR3, a first-round RT-PCR used the HTBI primer set. TCRdb ran MiXCR on the multiplex PCR reads and lists one entry per CDR3 protein. The table has 620,000 or so distinct CDR3 sequences, about 15% seen once.

The chain couples TRBV7-2 to TRBJ2-4; 8 nucleotides line up with TRBD1. The clonotype originates from a woman aged 50 to 60 with Graves' ophthalmopathy. Sample: blood. CDR3 bases: TGTGCCAGCAGCCCCCGACAGGGGTCGTTTGCCAAAAACATTCAGTACTTC. It translates to CASSPRQGSFAKNIQYF.